This TCR beta chain originates from a study of PD-L1 blockade in urothelial cancer. This CDR3 region has 16 residues. The junction had 6 bases not matched to a gene; V was cut back by 5 bases and J by 3 bases. Germline V gene sequence: CDR1 ENHRY, CDR2 SYGVKD. Stated time point: peripheral blood 6 weeks after treatment start. The table came from immunoSEQ multiplex PCR; TCRdb's copy has only in-frame clones and leaves some out. The repertoire holds about 19,000 clones, around 81% seen once, with roughly 1.7% in the top ten. This clonotype was sampled from a man aged 45-65 years with urothelial cancer. The specimen comprised PBMCs, sampled around atezolizumab (anti-PD-L1) treatment. The chain is built from TRBV10-3 and TRBJ2-1, with TRBD2 matching over 11 bases. The CDR3 region is CAISSPTSGSYNEQFF. Written as DNA, the CDR3 is TGTGCCATCAGTAGCCCCACTAGCGGGAGCTACAATGAGCAGTTCTTC.